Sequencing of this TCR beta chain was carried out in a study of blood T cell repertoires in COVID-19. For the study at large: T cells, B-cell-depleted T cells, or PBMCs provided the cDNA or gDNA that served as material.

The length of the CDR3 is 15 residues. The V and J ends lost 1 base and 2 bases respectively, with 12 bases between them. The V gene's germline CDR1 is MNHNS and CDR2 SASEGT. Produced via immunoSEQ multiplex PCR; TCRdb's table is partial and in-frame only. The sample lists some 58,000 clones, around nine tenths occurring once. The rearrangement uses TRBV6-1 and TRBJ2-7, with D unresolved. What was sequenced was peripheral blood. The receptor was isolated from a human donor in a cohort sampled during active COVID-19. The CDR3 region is CASSEDGQVAYEQYF. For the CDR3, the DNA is TGTGCCAGCAGTGAAGATGGTCAGGTAGCCTACGAGCAGTACTTC.